The 19 T cell receptor beta chains listed next were all sequenced from one sample in a study of CD8 T cells in Susac syndrome. The authors reverse transcribed roughly 0.5 to 1 ug RNA with random hexamers. Using its own MiXCR run on the immunoSEQ multiplex PCR reads, TCRdb lists one record per CDR3 protein. This sample has roughly 190,000 distinct CDR3 sequences, with 91% found just once. What was sequenced was CD4+ T cells from PBMCs. The receptors here all came from a human donor with Susac syndrome.

This clonotype occurred once. This chain links TRBV19 with TRBJ1-5, with D unresolved. The CDR3 totals 11 residues. Between the trimmed V and J ends, which lost 6 bases and 4 bases, there was a span of 4 bases. CDR1 is LNHDA and CDR2 is SQIVND in the germline V gene (reference sequence). The CDR3 bases are TGTGCCAGTAGCCCAAATCAGCCCCAGCATTTT. Its protein is CASSPNQPQHF.

The chain joins TRBV6-2 or TRBV6-3 to TRBJ1-2, with D unresolved. This CDR3 region has 13 residues. Trimming removed 2 bases from V and 8 bases from J, with 12 bases in between. CDR1 and CDR2 (germline): MNHEY, SVGEGT. CDR3 sequence reads: CASSYRLERGYTF. The CDR3 nucleotides read TGTGCCAGCAGTTACCGGCTAGAGCGGGGCTACACCTTC.

The genes are TRBV30 and TRBJ2-5; 7 bases line up with TRBD2. CDR1 and CDR2 from the germline V gene are GTSNPN and SVGIG (reference sequence). The CDR3 has 10 residues. The CDR3 bases are TGTGGGAGCGGGGAAGAGACCCAGTACTTC. Translation gives CGSGEETQYF.

V and J are TRBV4-1 and TRBJ2-1, with 8 bases fitting TRBD1. After removal of 0 bases from V and 4 bases from J, the junction contained 8 bases not matched to a gene. The CDR3 is 17 residues long. Looked up from germline, CDR1 is MGHRA and CDR2 is YSYEKL. CDR3 in amino acids: CASSQDLGGQAYNEQFF. The CDR3 DNA follows: TGCGCCAGCAGCCAAGATCTAGGGGGACAGGCTTACAATGAGCAGTTCTTC.

The genes are TRBV6-2 or TRBV6-3 and TRBJ2-7; 7 bases agree with TRBD2. This CDR3 contains 14 residues. Germline V gene lookup returns CDR1 MNHEY and CDR2 SVGEGT. J gave up 5 bases and V 4 bases, and 8 bases lay outside the gene matches. The CDR3 protein is CASSSGGSGHEQYF. As DNA, the CDR3 is TGTGCCAGCAGTTCGGGCGGGAGTGGTCACGAGCAGTACTTC.

The chain uses TRBV5-1 and TRBJ1-5; D not certain. The germline V gene has CDR1 SGHRS and CDR2 YFSETQ. The CDR3 is 15 residues long. V was clipped by 4 bases and J by 5 bases, with 16 bases between them. The CDR3 nucleotides read TGCGCCAGCAGCCCCATTCCGGGGAGCTATCAGCCCCAGCATTTT. It specifies CASSPIPGSYQPQHF. Combining the CDR3 with reference TRBV5-1 and TRBJ1-5 gives the whole variable domain KAGVTQTPRYLIKTRGQQVTLSCSPISGHRSVSWYQQTPGQGLQFLFEYFSETQRNKGNFPGRFSGRQFSNSRSEMNVSTLELGDSALYLCASSPIPGSYQPQHFGDGTRLSIL.

This CDR3 is CAISTAENIQYF. CDR3 in DNA: TGTGCCATCAGCACCGCAGAAAACATTCAGTACTTC. The chain joins TRBV10-3 to TRBJ2-4; D remains unclear. The CDR3 loop spans 12 amino acids. Trimming shortened V by 6 bases and J by 5 bases, and 8 bases separated the two germline ends. Germline CDR1 and CDR2: ENHRY and SYGVKD.

This clonotype was found once. This chain links TRBV11-1 with TRBJ2-5; D is undetermined. CDR1 is SGHAT and CDR2 is FQDESV in the germline V gene (reference sequence). The CDR3 runs to 13 residues. The V and J ends lost 7 bases and 7 bases respectively, with 16 bases between them. Written as DNA, the CDR3 is TGTGCCAGCACCACACAGAGTCTTGGGACCCAGTACTTC. This gives the protein CASTTQSLGTQYF. The variable domain in full, completed from reference TRBV11-1 and TRBJ2-5, reads EAEVAQSPRYKITEKSQAVAFWCDPISGHATLYWYRQILGQGPELLVQFQDESVVDDSQLPKDRFSAERLKGVDSTLKIQPAELGDSAMYLCASTTQSLGTQYFGPGTRLLVL.

CDR3 protein: CASSYPGHVKNTEAFF. The CDR3 DNA follows: TGTGCCAGCAGCTATCCGGGACACGTAAAAAACACTGAAGCTTTCTTT. The chain uses TRBV28 and TRBJ1-1; tentatively, D is TRBD1 (6 bases). Trimming stripped 6 bases from V and 2 bases from J, with 19 bases between. The germline V gene has CDR1 MDHEN and CDR2 SYDVKM. The CDR3 totals 16 residues.

CDR3 protein: CASTGQGYSGDGYTF. CDR3 DNA sequence: TGTGCCAGCACGGGACAGGGGTATTCCGGTGATGGCTACACCTTC. The rearrangement links TRBV2 to TRBJ1-2, with 10 bases fitting TRBD1. The CDR3 has 15 residues. The germline V gene has CDR1 SNHLY and CDR2 FYNNEI. The ends lost 7 bases at V and 6 bases at J; junction bases unmatched: 11. Filled out from reference TRBV2 and TRBJ1-2, the complete variable domain reads EPEVTQTPSHQVTQMGQEVILRCVPISNHLYFYWYRQILGQKVEFLVSFYNNEISEKSEIFDDQFSVERPDGSNFTLKIRSTKLEDSAMYFCASTGQGYSGDGYTFGSGTRLTVV.

The chain has TRBV4-2 and TRBJ2-5; D call uncertain. Germline CDR1 is LGHNA and CDR2 is YNFKEQ. V was clipped by 1 base and J by 3 bases, with 9 bases between them. This CDR3 is built from 14 residues. CDR3 amino acids: CASSQVGREETQYF. CDR3 DNA: TGTGCCAGCAGCCAAGTAGGTCGGGAAGAGACCCAGTACTTC.

The V call is TRBV25-1, the J call TRBJ1-1; possible D gene TRBD1, 5 bases. Germline CDR1 is MGHDK and CDR2 is SYGVNS. V was trimmed by 10 bases and J by 6 bases, leaving 30 bases between them. The CDR3 loop spans 17 amino acids. The chain's CDR3 is CATKKRGAGLGLSEAFF. The CDR3, as DNA: TGTGCCACCAAAAAGAGGGGTGCAGGGCTTGGTCTTTCTGAAGCTTTCTTT.

This clonotype was seen only a few times. The chain employs TRBV12-5 and TRBJ2-1; D is ambiguous. This CDR3 contains 11 residues. The germline gives CDR1 LGHNT, CDR2 FRNRAP. The V and J ends lost 3 bases and 12 bases respectively, with 9 bases between them. CDR3 sequence: CASGFLGRQFF. CDR3 in DNA: TGTGCTAGTGGTTTCTTAGGCAGGCAGTTCTTC. Full variable domain (rest looked up from reference TRBV12-5 and TRBJ2-1): DARVTQTPRHKVTEMGQEVTMRCQPILGHNTVFWYRQTMMQGLELLAYFRNRAPLDDSGMPKDRFSAEMPDATLATLKIQPSEPRDSAVYFCASGFLGRQFFGPGTRLTVL.

This sequence joins TRBV6-5 and TRBJ2-3; TRBD2 agrees at 8 bases. From germline, CDR1 is MNHEY and CDR2 SVGAGI. Unmatched junction bases numbered 3, after V lost 2 bases and J lost 2 bases. This CDR3 has 15 residues. Here the CDR3 DNA reads TGTGCCAGCAGTTACGGGACTAGGCACACAGATACGCAGTATTTT. This gives the protein CASSYGTRHTDTQYF.

The V gene is TRBV7-3, the J gene TRBJ2-7, with D possibly TRBD2 on 5 matching bases. The CDR3 contains 15 residues. Per the germline V gene, CDR1 is SGHTA and CDR2 is FQGTGA. The V gene lost 0 bases and the J gene lost 0 bases, with 9 bases spanning the gap. The CDR3 region has the DNA TGTGCCAGCAGCTTAACATCCGGGATCTCCTACGAGCAGTACTTC. Translated, it gives CASSLTSGISYEQYF.

This chain uses TRBV4-1 with TRBJ1-6; D possibly corresponds to TRBD1 (6 bases). V was pared by 0 bases and J by 5 bases, with 14 bases between. This CDR3 is built from 17 residues. From germline, CDR1 is MGHRA and CDR2 YSYEKL. In DNA, the CDR3 is TGCGCCAGCAGCCAAGAGGGAGACAGGTGGAATAATTCACCCCTCCACTTT. This codes for CASSQEGDRWNNSPLHF.

The J gene is TRBJ2-2, the V gene TRBV9; D is perhaps TRBD1 (6 bases). Trimming took off 4 bases at V and 4 bases at J, with 17 bases between the two ends. Germline-derived CDR1 and CDR2 are SGDLS and YYNGEE. CDR3 length: 16 amino acids. The CDR3 DNA reads as TGTGCCAGCAGCCTCACTCCAGGGGCGGGCACCGGGGAGCTGTTTTTT. Translated: CASSLTPGAGTGELFF.

The chain combines TRBV19 with TRBJ1-4; no firm D call. Germline V gene lookup returns CDR1 LNHDA and CDR2 SQIVND (reference sequence). V shed 5 bases and J shed 5 bases, with 18 bases lying between them. This CDR3 has 16 amino acids. This CDR3 is CASSPARTVNNEKLFF. CDR3 nucleotides: TGTGCCAGTAGTCCCGCCCGGACGGTGAACAATGAAAAACTGTTTTTT.

The chain couples TRBV6-1 to TRBJ1-5; D perhaps matches TRBD1 (5 bases). The CDR3 totals 13 residues. Trimming stripped 4 bases from V and 7 bases from J, with 11 bases between. From germline, CDR1 is MNHNS and CDR2 SASEGT. CDR3 in DNA: TGTGCCAGCAGTGTTCAGGGAGGGCAGCCCCAGCATTTT. This translates into CASSVQGGQPQHF.